The present T cell receptor (beta chain) was sequenced within a study of early stage breast cancer tumors. Germline CDR1 reads MDHEN; CDR2 reads SYDVKM. V gave up 5 bases and J gave up 8 bases; unmatched junction bases: 18. This CDR3 is built from 19 residues. Repertoires were generated with immunoSEQ multiplex PCR, while TCRdb's copy carries only in-frame clones and drops some. The sample yields about 30,000 clones, 72% seen once. This chain uses TRBV28 with TRBJ2-1, with 13 nucleotides matching TRBD2. Specimen: blood. The source is a person aged 45 to 60 with breast cancer. CDR3 nucleotides: TGTGCCAGCAGTACGCGTACGACTAGCGGGAGGAATTCTTTATATGAGCAGTTCTTC. As protein: CASSTRTTSGRNSLYEQFF.